Below, 22 T cell receptor beta chains from the same sample are listed, as sequenced in a study of T cell changes during pregnancy in multiple sclerosis. Sequencing was performed with immunoSEQ multiplex PCR; in TCRdb, only in-frame clones are kept and a portion is missing. The sample consists of fewer than 90,000 clones, 91% of them appearing once. The sequences come from peripheral blood, collected in the second trimester of pregnancy. The receptors were gathered from a female donor with multiple sclerosis, enrolled in a pregnancy study.

This sequence joins TRBV7-9 and TRBJ1-1, with TRBD1 as a possible D gene (5 bases). This CDR3 contains 13 residues. The germline V and J ends were trimmed by 6 bases and 3 bases, with 11 bases remaining between them. CDR1 is SEHNR and CDR2 is FQNEAQ in the germline V gene (reference sequence). The CDR3 reads CASRDRQYTEAFF. The CDR3 DNA sequence: TGTGCCAGCAGAGACCGACAGTACACTGAAGCTTTCTTT.

This rearrangement joins TRBV4-3 to TRBJ2-2; tentatively, D is TRBD1 (7 bases). V lost 0 bases to trimming and J lost 6 bases, with 14 bases between them. The V gene's germline CDR1 is LGHNA and CDR2 YSLEER. The CDR3 is 16 residues long. CDR3 region: CASSQDIRGEAGELFF. The DNA for the CDR3 is TGCGCCAGCAGCCAAGATATCAGGGGGGAGGCCGGGGAGCTGTTTTTT.

The gene calls are TRBV5-4 and TRBJ1-6; D might be TRBD1 (5 bases). This CDR3 has 15 amino acids. Germline CDR1 is SGHNT and CDR2 is YYREEE (reference sequence). Deletions cut 1 base from V and 9 bases from J, with 14 bases between. As DNA, the CDR3 is TGTGCCAGCAGCTTGTCAGGGTGGGGAATTTCACCCCTCCACTTT. Translating gives CASSLSGWGISPLHF.

This clone is a singleton in its sample. The rearrangement joins TRBV7-2 to TRBJ1-1; TRBD1 might be the D (5 bases). The length of the CDR3 is 13 residues. Deletions cut 8 bases from V and 1 base from J, with 11 bases between. Germline V gene data show CDR1 as SGHTA and CDR2 as FQGNSA. CDR3 sequence: CASVFDRNTEAFF. The CDR3 region has the DNA TGTGCCAGCGTTTTTGACAGGAACACTGAAGCTTTCTTT.

The V and J genes are TRBV9 and TRBJ2-2, with TRBD2 as a possible D gene (7 bases). Per germline, CDR1 SGDLS and CDR2 YYNGEE. V lost 7 bases to trimming and J lost 2 bases, with 18 bases between them. The CDR3 loop spans 16 amino acids. The CDR3 DNA sequence: TGTGCCAGCGGGACAACGGGGGGACCAAACACCGGGGAGCTGTTTTTT. Protein sequence: CASGTTGGPNTGELFF.

This clone was seen only once. The chain combines TRBV7-2 with TRBJ1-2, with D possibly TRBD1 on 5 matching bases. V lost 5 bases and J lost 4, with 14 bases in between. The CDR3 totals 14 residues. Germline CDR1 is SGHTA and CDR2 is FQGNSA. CDR3 bases: TGTGCCAGCAGCAGTCAGGGAACTTCCTATGGCTACACCTTC. Translated: CASSSQGTSYGYTF.

The chain links TRBV7-2 to TRBJ1-2; 8 bases fit TRBD1. Germline CDR1 is SGHTA and CDR2 is FQGNSA. The CDR3 sequence is 15 residues long. V shed 5 bases, J shed 4 bases, and the junction held 9 bases outside the gene matches. The CDR3 DNA is TGTGCCAGCAGCCCTGCCCTGGACAGGGCCTATGGCTACACCTTC. Translating it yields CASSPALDRAYGYTF. Looking up the rest from reference TRBV7-2 and TRBJ1-2 gives the full variable domain: GAGVSQSPSNKVTEKGKDVELRCDPISGHTALYWYRQSLGQGLEFLIYFQGNSAPDKSGLPSDRFSAERTGGSVSTLTIQRTQQEDSAVYLCASSPALDRAYGYTFGSGTRLTVV.

Only one count was recorded for this clone. The J gene is TRBJ2-5, the V gene TRBV4-3; no reliable D call. Trimming shortened V by 2 bases and J by 5 bases, and 18 bases separated the two germline ends. This CDR3 is built from 16 residues. Looked up from germline, CDR1 is LGHNA and CDR2 is YSLEER. This chain's CDR3 is CASSQSSANFRETQYF. CDR3 nucleotide sequence: TGCGCCAGCAGCCAATCCTCAGCGAACTTCCGGGAGACCCAGTACTTC.

The rearrangement joins TRBV5-6 to TRBJ2-2; 8 bases line up with TRBD2. This CDR3 is 18 amino acids long. With V trimmed by 0 bases and J by 0 bases, 7 bases remained unmatched. From germline, CDR1 is SGHDT and CDR2 YYEEEE. The CDR3 coding sequence is TGTGCCAGCAGCTTGGTCGGGGGGGGGCCCCCGAACACCGGGGAGCTGTTTTTT. It codes for CASSLVGGGPPNTGELFF.

The chain employs TRBV7-2 and TRBJ1-5, with TRBD1 matching over 9 bases. The trim removed 1 base at V and 6 bases at J, leaving 7 bases unmatched. The CDR3 spans 16 residues. CDR1 and CDR2 (germline): SGHTA, FQGNSA. CDR3 protein: CASSLGGTGYLQPQHF. DNA for the CDR3: TGTGCCAGCAGCTTAGGTGGGACAGGGTATCTTCAGCCCCAGCATTTT.

The gene calls are TRBV9 and TRBJ1-1; the match to TRBD1 covers 10 bases. Germline V gene data show CDR1 as SGDLS and CDR2 as YYNGEE. There are 15 residues in the CDR3. The V and J ends lost 5 bases and 0 bases, in that order; junction bases with no gene match: 4. CDR3 amino acids: CASRAGTGVNTEAFF. CDR3 nucleotide sequence: TGTGCCAGCAGGGCCGGGACAGGGGTGAACACTGAAGCTTTCTTT. The variable domain in full, with the rest retrieved from reference TRBV9 and TRBJ1-1, is DSGVTQTPKHLITATGQRVTLRCSPRSGDLSVYWYQQSLDQGLQFLIQYYNGEERAKGNILERFSAQQFPDLHSELNLSSLELGDSALYFCASRAGTGVNTEAFFGQGTRLTVV.

This rearrangement joins TRBV7-8 to TRBJ2-2; weak D call: TRBD1 (6 bases). There are 14 residues in the CDR3. The V end lost 5 bases, the J end lost 6 bases, and 13 bases lay between the germline ends. Germline lookup yields CDR1 SGHVS and CDR2 FQNEAQ. The CDR3 region is CASSDTGLSGELFF. CDR3 DNA: TGTGCCAGCAGCGATACAGGGTTATCCGGGGAGCTGTTTTTT.

V is TRBV6-1 and J is TRBJ2-7, with D unclear. Germline V gives CDR1 MNHNS, CDR2 SASEGT. This CDR3 comprises 12 residues. With 6 bases removed from V and 6 bases from J, the gap between germline ends came to 12 bases. The CDR3 here is CASSPQVREQYF. Written as DNA, the CDR3 is TGTGCCAGCAGCCCCCAGGTTCGCGAGCAGTACTTC.

This rearrangement joins TRBV9 to TRBJ2-2; no definite D call. The germline V gene has CDR1 SGDLS and CDR2 YYNGEE. V dropped 6 bases and J dropped 8 bases, with 8 bases sitting between them. This CDR3 spans 11 amino acids. CDR3 nucleotide sequence: TGTGCCAGCACCGACTCTGGGGAGCTGTTTTTT. Protein product: CASTDSGELFF.

V gene TRBV6-6 combines with J gene TRBJ1-2; weak D call: TRBD1 (6 bases). The CDR3 runs to 15 residues. Germline lookup yields CDR1 MNHNY and CDR2 SVGAGI (reference sequence). Trimming pared 6 bases from V and 3 bases from J, leaving 17 bases between. This CDR3 reads CASSSDRRYYYGYTF. The DNA of the CDR3 is TGTGCCAGCAGCTCCGACAGGAGATACTACTATGGCTACACCTTC.

This chain uses TRBV18 with TRBJ1-4; D is possibly TRBD1 (6 bases). The germline gives CDR1 KGHSH, CDR2 LQKENI. V gave up 3 bases and J gave up 5 bases, with 16 bases separating them. The CDR3 is 16 residues long. DNA of the CDR3: TGTGCCAGCTCACCTGGGAAGGGGGACGCCAATGAAAAACTGTTTTTT. It is translated as CASSPGKGDANEKLFF.

The rearrangement joins TRBV9 to TRBJ2-5, with 7 bases aligning to TRBD2. Germline V gene data show CDR1 as SGDLS and CDR2 as YYNGEE. V shed 2 bases and J 0 bases; nucleotides not matched to a gene: 7. The CDR3 contains 16 residues. CDR3 sequence: CASSVGPRGNQETQYF. CDR3 bases: TGTGCCAGCAGCGTTGGCCCGCGGGGGAACCAAGAGACCCAGTACTTC. Drawing the rest from reference TRBV9 and TRBJ2-5, the complete variable domain is DSGVTQTPKHLITATGQRVTLRCSPRSGDLSVYWYQQSLDQGLQFLIQYYNGEERAKGNILERFSAQQFPDLHSELNLSSLELGDSALYFCASSVGPRGNQETQYFGPGTRLLVL.

The chain carries TRBV6-1 and TRBJ2-5, with D hard to call. Germline assignment: CDR1 MNHNS and CDR2 SASEGT. This CDR3 contains 13 residues. V gave up 6 bases and J gave up 1 base, with 9 bases separating them. The CDR3 sequence: CASRPPSQETQYF. The CDR3 region has the DNA TGTGCCAGCAGGCCCCCTAGCCAAGAGACCCAGTACTTC.

DNA of the CDR3: TGTGCCAGCAGCCGGACACCGAACACTGAAGCTTTCTTT. Amino acid sequence: CASSRTPNTEAFF. The chain recombines TRBV4-2 with TRBJ1-1, with a tentative D call TRBD1 (5 bases). Per the germline V gene, CDR1 is LGHNA and CDR2 is YNFKEQ. The CDR3 spans 13 residues. V lost 4 bases and J lost 1, with 7 bases in between.

The chain uses TRBV19 and TRBJ2-7; 8 nucleotides align to TRBD2. The CDR3 consists of 12 residues. Per germline, CDR1 LNHDA and CDR2 SQIVND (reference sequence). V trimming: 6 bases; J trimming: 5 bases; junction bases outside the gene matches: 3. DNA for the CDR3: TGTGCCAGTAGCAGGACTAGCAACGAGCAGTACTTC. Its translation: CASSRTSNEQYF.

The J gene is TRBJ1-2, the V gene TRBV28; D remains ambiguous. V was cut by 1 base and J by 6 bases, with 9 bases left in between. CDR3 size: 13 residues. The germline gives CDR1 MDHEN, CDR2 SYDVKM. The CDR3 loop reads CASSLSVLNGYTF. In DNA form, the CDR3 reads TGTGCCAGCAGTTTATCGGTCCTCAATGGCTACACCTTC.

This sequence joins TRBV9 and TRBJ2-3; D remains ambiguous. Germline V gene data show CDR1 as SGDLS and CDR2 as YYNGEE. V was trimmed by 4 bases and J by 2 bases, leaving 11 bases between them. The CDR3 length is 14 residues. DNA of the CDR3: TGTGCCAGCAGCCCTCACACTAACACAGATACGCAGTATTTT. It encodes CASSPHTNTDTQYF.